The clone carrying this T cell receptor (beta chain) was recorded many times. Its antigen is unknown. The data originate from a study of T cells after yellow fever vaccination. Study conclusions and caveats: It was a small share of clonotypes that appeared in both CD4 and CD8 compartments. Sorted repertoires could include abundant contaminating clonotypes from bulk cells.

This CDR3 has 14 amino acids. V was clipped by 7 bases and J by 8 bases, with 17 bases between them. Germline CDR1 reads LNHDA; CDR2 reads SQIVND (reference sequence). It was through 5'RACE template switching that TCR cDNA was made, with a universal primer site and UMIs added. TCRdb called the 5' RACE reads again in MiXCR, with one record for every CDR3 protein. The sample records 170,000 or so distinct CDR3 sequences, approximately 6.2% being singletons. This TCR derives from a man between 18 and 35 years old who received the YFV17D yellow fever vaccine. This sample comprised CD4+ T cells sorted from PBMCs, obtained on the day of the first yellow fever vaccination. This rearrangement joins TRBV19 to TRBJ1-4, with a possible D match to TRBD1 (5 bases). Here the CDR3 DNA reads TGTGCCAGTACCTCATCCGGGACGGCCGAAAAACTGTTTTTT. Translating it yields CASTSSGTAEKLFF.